Listed below are T cell receptor beta chains from one sample, sequenced in a study of blood T cells in healthy people across ages. TCRdb reprocessed the 5' RACE reads via MiXCR and lists one record per CDR3 protein. The table has 1.2 million to 1.5 million distinct CDR3 sequences, 35% to 45% seen once. The source material was blood. Receptor source: a woman under 30 in good health. Both conserved end residues are part of each CDR3. Fields, in order: D gene, J gene, clone size, CDR3 length, V gene, CDR3 DNA, CDR3 protein. A D gene is named only where the DNA matches it firmly. Rows give clone size only sometimes, using once, few, many, or a class for an expanded clone.

>.|TRBJ2-5|.|16|TRBV29-1
TGCAGCGTTGACGGGGAACTGACAGGAAGGCAAGAGACCCAGTACTTC
CSVDGELTGRQETQYF
>.|TRBJ1-2|many|13|TRBV2
TGTGCCAGCACCTTGACAGGTGCCGATGGCTACACCTTC
CASTLTGADGYTF
>TRBD1|TRBJ1-2|few|16|TRBV11-2
TGTGCCAGCAGCTTAGGAGGGACAGGGATTAACTATGGCTACACCTTC
CASSLGGTGINYGYTF
>TRBD1|TRBJ2-7|.|13|TRBV7-2
TGTGCCACCACCGGGGACAGCTACTACGAGCAGTACTTC
CATTGDSYYEQYF
>.|TRBJ1-1|.|14|TRBV10-3
TGTGCCATCAGTGAGTCGGCCCCGAACACTGAAGCTTTCTTT
CAISESAPNTEAFF
>.|TRBJ2-7|few|14|TRBV4-1
TGCGCCAGCAGCCCCTCACAGAGTGAATACGAGCAGTACTTC
CASSPSQSEYEQYF
>.|TRBJ1-5|few|16|TRBV6-5
TGTGCCAGCAGCCTCGGAGGACGGGGCCAAAATCAGCCCCAGCATTTT
CASSLGGRGQNQPQHF
>TRBD1|TRBJ1-2|.|13|TRBV20-1
TGCAGTGCCGCAAGGGACAGGGGCTATGGCTACACCTTC
CSAARDRGYGYTF
>.|TRBJ1-1|.|13|TRBV6-5
TGTGCTAGCAGTAACCGGGGTGGGACGGAAGCTTTCTTT
CASSNRGGTEAFF
>.|TRBJ2-7|many|12|TRBV3-1
TGTGCCAGCAGCCAAGTTCCCTACGAGCAGTACTTC
CASSQVPYEQYF
>.|TRBJ2-3|.|15|TRBV7-9
TGTGCCAGCAGCTTAATGTCTACGGGTCCGGATACGCAGTATTTT
CASSLMSTGPDTQYF
>.|TRBJ1-6|.|17|TRBV6-2/TRBV6-3
TGTGCCAGCAGTTACCAGGACACTGCCTCCTATAATTCACCCCCCCACTTT
CASSYQDTASYNSPPHF
>.|TRBJ2-6|few|15|TRBV10-3
TGTGCCATCAGTCCACAGAGTTCTGGGGCCAACGTCCTGACTTTC
CAISPQSSGANVLTF
>.|TRBJ2-3|.|12|TRBV20-1
TGCAGTGCAGGAGCTCTCACAGATACGCAGTATTTT
CSAGALTDTQYF
>TRBD2|TRBJ2-7|.|14|TRBV20-1
TGCAGTGCTAGGGACAGCGGGAGGCTCTACGAGCAGTACTTC
CSARDSGRLYEQYF
>.|TRBJ2-1|.|13|TRBV2
TGTGCCAGCAGCCTCACCTGGGACAATGAGCAGTTCTTC
CASSLTWDNEQFF
>.|TRBJ1-2|.|13|TRBV28
TGTGCCAGCAGGCCTGGGGCGGCCGGAGGCTACACCTTC
CASRPGAAGGYTF
>TRBD2|TRBJ2-1|.|16|TRBV7-8
TGTGCCAGCAGCTTTATATCGGGGGGGGCGTACAATGAGCAGTTCTTC
CASSFISGGAYNEQFF
>TRBD2|TRBJ2-7|.|17|TRBV6-6
TGTGCCAGCAGTTACAAAAGACTAGCGGGAGGGCCTTACGAGCAGTACTTC
CASSYKRLAGGPYEQYF
>.|TRBJ2-1|.|10|TRBV20-1
TGCAGTGCCGAAAGAGAGACCCAGTTCTTC
CSAERETQFF
>.|TRBJ2-1|.|13|TRBV24-1
TGTGCCACCAGTGATTTTTGGGGGAATGAGCAGTTCTTC
CATSDFWGNEQFF
>TRBD2|TRBJ2-7|.|15|TRBV6-6
TGTGCCAGCAGTTACTCAGGGCTAGCGGGCAATGAGCAGTACTTC
CASSYSGLAGNEQYF
>TRBD1|TRBJ1-4|few|15|TRBV6-1
TGTGCCAGCAGTGAAGCACAGGGGGTTACTGCGAAACTGTTTTTT
CASSEAQGVTAKLFF
>.|TRBJ2-2|.|15|TRBV20-1
TGCAGTGCTAGACCTCACCAGCGGGACACCGGGGAGCTGTTTTTT
CSARPHQRDTGELFF
>.|TRBJ2-1|.|14|TRBV25-1
TGTGCCAGCACCGGCCGGGGATCCTACGATGAGCAGTTCTTC
CASTGRGSYDEQFF
>TRBD1|TRBJ1-5|few|18|TRBV28
TGTGCCAGCAGTTCCCCGGGACAGGGGGCAGGAGGCAATCAGCCCCAGCATTTT
CASSSPGQGAGGNQPQHF
>.|TRBJ2-3|few|14|TRBV15
TGTGCCACCAGCGCCCGGGTCAGCACAGATACGCAGTATTTT
CATSARVSTDTQYF
>TRBD1|TRBJ2-7|.|14|TRBV5-1
TGCGCCAGCATCCTCGGGACAGGGTCCCACGAGCAGTACTTC
CASILGTGSHEQYF
>TRBD1|TRBJ1-1|few|15|TRBV3-1
TGTGCCAGCAGCCCCCGGACAGGGAAGAACACTGAAGCTTTCTTT
CASSPRTGKNTEAFF
>.|TRBJ2-1|many|13|TRBV20-1
TGCAGTGCTAGCGTGGGGTTCTACAATGAGCAGTTCTTC
CSASVGFYNEQFF
>.|TRBJ2-1|.|12|TRBV2
TGTGCCAGCAGTGGAGAGCGCGATGAGCAGTTCTTC
CASSGERDEQFF
>.|TRBJ1-2|few|14|TRBV6-1
TGTGCCAGCAGTGAAGAGTGGGGGGACTATGGCTACACCTTC
CASSEEWGDYGYTF
>.|TRBJ1-2|few|13|TRBV10-3
TGTGCCACTACAGGGAGGGTAGACTATGGCTACACCTTC
CATTGRVDYGYTF
>TRBD1|TRBJ2-2|.|16|TRBV6-6
TGTGCCAGCAGCCCACCCGGACAGGGAAGCACCGGGGAGCTGTTTTTT
CASSPPGQGSTGELFF
>.|TRBJ2-3|few|16|TRBV6-6
TGTGCCAGCAGTTACTCGATGTACCTAGCTTCAGATACGCAGTATTTT
CASSYSMYLASDTQYF
>TRBD2|TRBJ2-1|.|14|TRBV6-6
TGTGCCAGCATAAGACTAGCGGGGGACAATGAGCAGTTCTTC
CASIRLAGDNEQFF
>.|TRBJ1-2|.|15|TRBV4-2
TGTGCCAGCAGCCCCCTGAGGGATTCTAACTATGGCTACACCTTC
CASSPLRDSNYGYTF
>.|TRBJ1-1|.|14|TRBV28
TGTGCCAGCAGTTTAAAATCCCACTACGCTGAAGCTTTCTTT
CASSLKSHYAEAFF
>.|TRBJ2-1|few|14|TRBV18
TGTGCCAGCTCCGCCGGGGGAGACAGCGGGGAGCAGTTCTTC
CASSAGGDSGEQFF
>.|TRBJ1-2|.|13|TRBV20-1
TGCAGTGGAGTGGACTCTCTAGCTTATGGCTACACCTTC
CSGVDSLAYGYTF
>TRBD1|TRBJ1-2|.|13|TRBV12-3/TRBV12-4
TGTGCCGGCAGAGGGACAGGGGAATATGGCTACACCTTC
CAGRGTGEYGYTF
>TRBD1|TRBJ1-4|.|17|TRBV28
TGTGCCAGCAGTTTATGGGAGACGGGACAGTCTATACAAAAACTGTTTTTT
CASSLWETGQSIQKLFF
>.|TRBJ2-5|few|13|TRBV10-3
TGTGCCATCAGTGAGACAGGGCAAGAGACCCAGTACTTC
CAISETGQETQYF
>.|TRBJ2-3|.|15|TRBV11-1
TGTACCAGCAGCTTAGTTCCGGGACTCACAGATGCGCAGTATTTT
CTSSLVPGLTDAQYF
>TRBD2|TRBJ2-7|.|16|TRBV12-3/TRBV12-4
TGTGCCAGCAGTTTATTGGGACTAGCGGCCTCCTACGAGCAGTACTTC
CASSLLGLAASYEQYF
>.|TRBJ2-7|few|16|TRBV28
TGTGCCAGCAGTAACTCCCCCGGGAAAAGCTCCTACGAGCAGTACTTC
CASSNSPGKSSYEQYF
>TRBD1|TRBJ2-5|few|14|TRBV28
TGTGCCAGCAGTGCGGACAGGGGGAAAGAGACCCAGTACTTC
CASSADRGKETQYF
>.|TRBJ2-5|.|14|TRBV7-2
TGTGCCAGCAGCCGATCCCACTCCGACAATGAGCAGTACTTC
CASSRSHSDNEQYF
>TRBD1|TRBJ1-2|few|16|TRBV12-3/TRBV12-4
TGTGCCAGCAATTACCGTTTGTTCGGGACAGGGAATGGCTACACCTTC
CASNYRLFGTGNGYTF
>.|TRBJ2-7|.|13|TRBV2
TGTGCCAGCAAATTGACAACTACCTACGAGCAGTACTTC
CASKLTTTYEQYF
>.|TRBJ2-3|.|15|TRBV2
TGTGCCAGCAACCAATTTGGGGGGTCGACAGATACGCAGTATTTT
CASNQFGGSTDTQYF
>TRBD1|TRBJ2-7|.|15|TRBV14
TGTGCCAGCAGCCCCGTGGGACAGTCGGCCTACGAGCAGTACTTC
CASSPVGQSAYEQYF